The 9 T cell receptor beta chains below come from one sample, sequenced in a study of blood T cell repertoires in COVID-19. This table comes from immunoSEQ multiplex PCR, and its TCRdb copy is limited to in-frame clones, with some not included. Among under 150,000 clones listed, approximately 88% were seen once. The material sequenced was peripheral blood. Source of these receptors: an elderly woman with acute or convalescent COVID-19.

V and J are TRBV2 and TRBJ1-1, with a weak D call TRBD1 (6 bases). Deletions cut 7 bases from V and 1 base from J, with 16 bases between. The CDR3 covers 15 residues. In germline, CDR1 is SNHLY, CDR2 FYNNEI. This CDR3 reads CASMGLGAQNTEAFF. The CDR3 bases are TGTGCCAGCATGGGATTGGGGGCCCAGAACACTGAAGCTTTCTTT.

The V gene is TRBV23-1, the J gene TRBJ2-7, with 7 positions matching TRBD1. TRBV23-1 is reported as an ORF; its role is uncertain. V was clipped by 0 bases and J by 2 bases; unmatched bases: 10. CDR3 length: 17 amino acids. As DNA, the CDR3 is TGCGCCAGCAGTCAATCGAGGACAGGAAAAACCCCCTACGAGCAGTACTTC. Translating it yields CASSQSRTGKTPYEQYF.

V is TRBV7-2 and J is TRBJ1-6; 8 nucleotides match TRBD1. CDR1 and CDR2 (germline): SGHTA, FQGNSA. The CDR3 totals 14 residues. With V trimmed by 3 bases and J by 9 bases, 4 bases remained unmatched. The CDR3 DNA reads as TGTGCCAGCAGCTTCAGGGGGCAGGGTTCACCCCTCCACTTT. The encoded protein is CASSFRGQGSPLHF.

The chain is built from TRBV18 and TRBJ1-2; the D gene is possibly TRBD1 (6 bases). The CDR3 loop spans 15 amino acids. Germline V lookup: CDR1 KGHSH, CDR2 LQKENI. V dropped 1 base and J dropped 3 bases, with 12 bases sitting between them. This CDR3 is CASSPLEGEHYGYTF. CDR3 nucleotides: TGTGCCAGCTCACCACTCGAGGGGGAGCACTATGGCTACACCTTC.

This clone appeared once. V gene TRBV19 combines with J gene TRBJ2-5, with D possibly being TRBD1 (6 bases). Germline CDR1 reads LNHDA; CDR2 reads SQIVND (reference sequence). This CDR3 is built from 14 residues. The V and J ends lost 3 bases and 4 bases respectively, with 12 bases between them. The CDR3 DNA is TGTGCCAGTAGTATTTCAGGGGACGGAGAGACCCAGTACTTC. Translated, it gives CASSISGDGETQYF.

This clone is a singleton in its sample. This chain connects TRBV12-3 or TRBV12-4 to TRBJ1-1; no firm D call. The CDR3 extends over 13 amino acids. Trimming stripped 3 bases from V and 3 bases from J, with 8 bases between. DNA for the CDR3: TGTGCCAGCAGTTTGAACGGGGACACTGAAGCTTTCTTT. It is translated as CASSLNGDTEAFF.

This sequence joins TRBV30 and TRBJ2-2; unclear D gene. Germline V lookup: CDR1 GTSNPN, CDR2 SVGIG (reference sequence). The length of the CDR3 is 16 residues. Trimming cost V 3 bases and J 6 bases, with 20 bases left between them. CDR3 DNA: TGTGCCTGGAGCTCAACCTCTAGAAGATGGGCCGGGGAGCTGTTTTTT. Encoded protein: CAWSSTSRRWAGELFF.

The gene calls are TRBV30 and TRBJ2-6; D is perhaps TRBD1 or TRBD2 (5 bases each). Germline V gives CDR1 GTSNPN, CDR2 SVGIG (reference sequence). The CDR3 spans 12 residues. V lost 7 bases to trimming and J lost 4 bases, with 8 bases between them. CDR3 coding DNA: TGTGCCTTGGGACCAGGGGCCAACGTCCTGACTTTC. Protein sequence: CALGPGANVLTF.

The rearrangement uses TRBV4-3 and TRBJ2-3, with 12 bases identical to TRBD1. V trimming: 4 bases; J trimming: 6 bases; junction bases outside the gene matches: 8. From germline, CDR1 is LGHNA and CDR2 YSLEER. The CDR3 loop spans 16 amino acids. DNA of the CDR3: TGCGCCAGCAGCCGGAGGGGGACAGGGGGCGGGGATACGCAGTATTTT. It yields the protein CASSRRGTGGGDTQYF.